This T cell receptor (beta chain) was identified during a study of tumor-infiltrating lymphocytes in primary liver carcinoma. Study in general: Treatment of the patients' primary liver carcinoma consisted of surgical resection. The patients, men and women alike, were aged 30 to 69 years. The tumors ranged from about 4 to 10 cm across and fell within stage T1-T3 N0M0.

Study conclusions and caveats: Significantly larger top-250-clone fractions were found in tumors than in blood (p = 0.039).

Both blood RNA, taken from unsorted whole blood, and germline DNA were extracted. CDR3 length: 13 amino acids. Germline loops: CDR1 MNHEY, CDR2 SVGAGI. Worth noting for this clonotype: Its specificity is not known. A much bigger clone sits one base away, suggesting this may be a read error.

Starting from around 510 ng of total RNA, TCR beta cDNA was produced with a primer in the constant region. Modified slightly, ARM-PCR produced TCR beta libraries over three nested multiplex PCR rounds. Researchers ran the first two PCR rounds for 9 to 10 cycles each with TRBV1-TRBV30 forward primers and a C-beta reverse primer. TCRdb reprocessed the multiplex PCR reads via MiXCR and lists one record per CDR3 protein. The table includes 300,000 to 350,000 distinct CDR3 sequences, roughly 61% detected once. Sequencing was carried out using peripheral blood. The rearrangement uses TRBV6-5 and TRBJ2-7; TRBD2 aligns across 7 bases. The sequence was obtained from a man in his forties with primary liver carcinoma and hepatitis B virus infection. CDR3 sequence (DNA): TGTGGCAGCAGCGTCGGACTAGACTACGAGCAGTACTTC. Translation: CGSSVGLDYEQYF.